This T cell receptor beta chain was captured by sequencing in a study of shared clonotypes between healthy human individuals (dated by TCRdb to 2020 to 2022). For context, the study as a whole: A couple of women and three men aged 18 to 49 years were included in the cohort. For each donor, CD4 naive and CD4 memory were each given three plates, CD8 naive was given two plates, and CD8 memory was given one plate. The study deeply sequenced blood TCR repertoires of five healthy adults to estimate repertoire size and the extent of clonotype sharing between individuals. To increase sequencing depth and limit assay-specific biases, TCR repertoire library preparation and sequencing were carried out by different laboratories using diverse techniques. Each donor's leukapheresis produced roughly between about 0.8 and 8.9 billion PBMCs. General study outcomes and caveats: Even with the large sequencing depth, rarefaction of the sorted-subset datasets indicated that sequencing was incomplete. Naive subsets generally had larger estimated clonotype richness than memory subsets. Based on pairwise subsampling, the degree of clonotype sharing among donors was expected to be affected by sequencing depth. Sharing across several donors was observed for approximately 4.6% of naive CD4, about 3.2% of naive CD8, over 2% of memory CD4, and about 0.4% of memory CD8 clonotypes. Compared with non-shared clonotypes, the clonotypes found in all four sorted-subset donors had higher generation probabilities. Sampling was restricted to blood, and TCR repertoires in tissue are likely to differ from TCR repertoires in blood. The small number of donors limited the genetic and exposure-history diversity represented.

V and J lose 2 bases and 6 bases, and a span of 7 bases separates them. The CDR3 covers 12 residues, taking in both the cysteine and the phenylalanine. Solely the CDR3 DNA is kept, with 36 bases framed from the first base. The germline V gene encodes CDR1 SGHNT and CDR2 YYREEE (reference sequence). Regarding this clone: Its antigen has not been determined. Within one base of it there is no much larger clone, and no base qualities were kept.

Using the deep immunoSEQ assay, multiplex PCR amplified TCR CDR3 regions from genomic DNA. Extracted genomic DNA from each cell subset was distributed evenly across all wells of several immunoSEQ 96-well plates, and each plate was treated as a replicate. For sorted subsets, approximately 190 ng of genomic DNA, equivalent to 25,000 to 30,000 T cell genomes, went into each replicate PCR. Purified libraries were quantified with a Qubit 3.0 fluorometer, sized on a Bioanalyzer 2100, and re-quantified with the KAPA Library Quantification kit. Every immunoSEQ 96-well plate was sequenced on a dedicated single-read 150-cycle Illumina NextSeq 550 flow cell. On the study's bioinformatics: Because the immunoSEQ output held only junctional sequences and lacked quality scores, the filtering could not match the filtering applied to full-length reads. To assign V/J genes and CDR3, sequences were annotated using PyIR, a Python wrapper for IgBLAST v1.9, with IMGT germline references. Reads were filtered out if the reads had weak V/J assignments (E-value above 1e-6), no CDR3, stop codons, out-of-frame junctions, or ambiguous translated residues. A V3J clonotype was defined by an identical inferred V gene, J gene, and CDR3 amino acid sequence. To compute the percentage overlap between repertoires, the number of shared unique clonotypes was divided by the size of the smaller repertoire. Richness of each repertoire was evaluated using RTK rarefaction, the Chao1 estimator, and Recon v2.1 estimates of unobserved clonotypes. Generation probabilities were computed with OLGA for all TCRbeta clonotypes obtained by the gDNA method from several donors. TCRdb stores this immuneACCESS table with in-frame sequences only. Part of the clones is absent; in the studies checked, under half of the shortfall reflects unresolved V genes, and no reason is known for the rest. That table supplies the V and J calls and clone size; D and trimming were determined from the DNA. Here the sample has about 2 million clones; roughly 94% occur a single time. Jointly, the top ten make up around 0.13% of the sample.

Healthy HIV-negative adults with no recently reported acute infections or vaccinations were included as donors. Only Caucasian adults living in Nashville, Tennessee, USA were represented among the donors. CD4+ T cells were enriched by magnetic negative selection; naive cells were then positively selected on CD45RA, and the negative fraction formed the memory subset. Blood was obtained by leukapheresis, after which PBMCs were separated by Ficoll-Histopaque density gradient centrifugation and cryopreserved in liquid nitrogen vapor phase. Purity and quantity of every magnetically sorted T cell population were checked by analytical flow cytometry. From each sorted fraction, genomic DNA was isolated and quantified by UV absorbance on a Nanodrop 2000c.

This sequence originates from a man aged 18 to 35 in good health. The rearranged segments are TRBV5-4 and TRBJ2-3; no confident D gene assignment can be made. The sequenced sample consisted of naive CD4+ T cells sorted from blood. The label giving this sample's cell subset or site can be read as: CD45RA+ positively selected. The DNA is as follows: TGTGCCAGCAGCTTTAACCGGGATACGCAGTATTTT. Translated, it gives CASSFNRDTQYF.